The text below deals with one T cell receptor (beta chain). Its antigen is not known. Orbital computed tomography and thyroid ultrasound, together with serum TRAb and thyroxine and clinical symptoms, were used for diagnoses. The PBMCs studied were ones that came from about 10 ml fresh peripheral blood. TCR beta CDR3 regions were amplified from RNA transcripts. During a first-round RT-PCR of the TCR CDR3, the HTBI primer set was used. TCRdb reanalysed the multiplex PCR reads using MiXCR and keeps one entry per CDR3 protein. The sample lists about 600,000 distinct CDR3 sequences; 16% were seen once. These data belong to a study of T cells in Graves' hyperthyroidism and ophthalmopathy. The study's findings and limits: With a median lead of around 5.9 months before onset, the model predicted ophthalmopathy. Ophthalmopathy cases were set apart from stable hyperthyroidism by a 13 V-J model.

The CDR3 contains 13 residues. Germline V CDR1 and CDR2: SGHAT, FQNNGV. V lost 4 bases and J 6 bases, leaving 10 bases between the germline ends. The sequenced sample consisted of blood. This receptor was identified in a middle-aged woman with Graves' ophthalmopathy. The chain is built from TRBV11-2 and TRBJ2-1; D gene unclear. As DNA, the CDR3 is TGTGCCAGCAGCTCTTTAGTAGTCAATGAGCAGTTCTTC. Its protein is CASSSLVVNEQFF.